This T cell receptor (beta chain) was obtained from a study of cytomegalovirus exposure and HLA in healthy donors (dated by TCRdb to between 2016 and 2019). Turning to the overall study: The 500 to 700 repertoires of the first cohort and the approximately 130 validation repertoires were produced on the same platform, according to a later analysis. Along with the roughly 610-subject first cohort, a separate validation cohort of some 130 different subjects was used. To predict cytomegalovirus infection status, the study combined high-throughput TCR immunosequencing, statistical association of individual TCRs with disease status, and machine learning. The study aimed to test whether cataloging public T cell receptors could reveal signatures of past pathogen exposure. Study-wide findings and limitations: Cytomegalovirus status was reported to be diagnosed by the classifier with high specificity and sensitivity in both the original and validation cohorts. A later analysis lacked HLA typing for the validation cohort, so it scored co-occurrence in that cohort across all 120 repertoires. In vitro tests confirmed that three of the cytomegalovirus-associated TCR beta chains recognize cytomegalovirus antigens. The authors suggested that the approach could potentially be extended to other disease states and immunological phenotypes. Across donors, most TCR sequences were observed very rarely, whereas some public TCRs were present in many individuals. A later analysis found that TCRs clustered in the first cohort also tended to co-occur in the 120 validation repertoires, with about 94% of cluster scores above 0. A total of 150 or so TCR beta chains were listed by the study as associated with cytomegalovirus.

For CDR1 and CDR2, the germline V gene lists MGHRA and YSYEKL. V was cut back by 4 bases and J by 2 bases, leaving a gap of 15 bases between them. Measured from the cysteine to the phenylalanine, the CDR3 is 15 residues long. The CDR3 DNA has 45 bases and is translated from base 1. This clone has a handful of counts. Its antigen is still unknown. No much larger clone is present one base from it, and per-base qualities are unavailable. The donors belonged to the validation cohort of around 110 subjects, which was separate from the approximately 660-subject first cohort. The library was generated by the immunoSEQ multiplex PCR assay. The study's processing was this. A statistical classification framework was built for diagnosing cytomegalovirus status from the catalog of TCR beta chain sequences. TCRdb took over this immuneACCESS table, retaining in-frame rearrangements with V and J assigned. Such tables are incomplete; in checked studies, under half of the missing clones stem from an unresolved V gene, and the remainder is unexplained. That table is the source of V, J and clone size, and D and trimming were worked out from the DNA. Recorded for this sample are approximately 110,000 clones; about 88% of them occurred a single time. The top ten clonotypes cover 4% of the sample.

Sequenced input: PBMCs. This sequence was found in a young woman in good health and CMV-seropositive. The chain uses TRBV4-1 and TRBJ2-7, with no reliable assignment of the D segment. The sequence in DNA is TGCGCCAGCAGCCCGAGTTCTGGCGGCACCTACGAGCAGTACTTC. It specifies CASSPSSGGTYEQYF.